The present T cell receptor beta chain was sequenced within a study of shared clonotypes between healthy human individuals. Study context: Each donor's CD8 memory used one plate, CD8 naive two, each CD4 subset three.

The length of the CDR3 is 15 residues. Trimming at V came to 0 bases and at J to 7 bases, leaving 4 bases not matched to a gene. Germline loops: CDR1 SGHTA, CDR2 FQGTGA. Only in-frame clones appear in the TCRdb table, and some are missing; sequencing was by immunoSEQ multiplex PCR. The table includes millions of clones, just over 90% detected once. Details on this clone: Antigen specificity is unknown.

General study points: It was observed that roughly 4.8% of naive CD4 clonotypes were shared across a handful of donors. Since donors were few, the genetic and exposure-history diversity represented was limited.

The clonotype comes from a man younger than 35 in good health. Some clones in this sample may be carry-over from other donors' samples. Sequencing input: naive CD4+ T cells from PBMCs. Subset reported: CD45RA+ positively selected. The gene calls are TRBV7-3 and TRBJ1-5; 9 bases map to TRBD1. As DNA, the CDR3 is TGTGCCAGCAGCTTAACCGGGACAGGGAGACAGCCCCAGCATTTT. Encoded protein: CASSLTGTGRQPQHF.